Listed below are T cell receptor beta chains from one sample, sequenced in a study of regulatory T cells in long-lasting Graves disease. MiXCR, run by TCRdb on the multiplex PCR reads, gives a single entry per CDR3 protein. Here the sample spans hundreds of thousands of distinct CDR3 sequences, less than 25% being singletons. Sequenced here: peripheral blood mononuclear cells (PBMCs), sampled when the disease was refractory, from a patient treated with antithyroid drugs. The source of these receptors is a female donor with Graves disease. Both conserved end residues are part of each CDR3. A D gene is named only where the DNA matches it firmly. The size entry is marked missing in some rows and otherwise reads once, few, many or a size class.

j_call v_call clone_size d_call cdr3_aa cdr3_nt
TRBJ2-7 TRBV20-1 few TRBD2 CSALTSGSTYEQYF TGCAGTGCTCTGACTAGCGGGTCTACCTACGAGCAGTACTTC
TRBJ2-1 TRBV2 . . CASILRSRGSYNEQFF TGTGCCAGCATTTTGCGCAGCCGGGGCTCCTACAATGAGCAGTTCTTC
TRBJ2-3 TRBV12-3/TRBV12-4 . TRBD2 CASSPSGRAYRGAGDTQYF TGTGCCAGCAGCCCCAGTGGGAGGGCCTATCGAGGTGCAGGAGATACGCAGTATTTT
TRBJ1-2 TRBV6-1 many . CASTATEDYGYTF TGTGCCAGCACAGCTACGGAGGATTATGGCTACACCTTC
TRBJ2-5 TRBV7-8 . TRBD2 CASTPEGRDREAQYF TGTGCCAGCACCCCCGAGGGAAGGGACCGGGAGGCCCAGTACTTC
TRBJ2-7 TRBV5-1 few TRBD2 CASSPGPGGSSYEQYF TGCGCCAGCAGCCCGGGACCCGGCGGGAGCTCCTACGAGCAGTACTTC
TRBJ1-5 TRBV28 many . CASSFPDSNQPQHF TGTGCCAGCAGTTTCCCCGACAGCAATCAGCCCCAGCATTTT
TRBJ1-4 TRBV19 few . CASSAGRPRSGTNKKLFF TGTGCCAGTAGTGCCGGACGCCCTCGATCCGGGACTAATAAAAAACTGTTTTTT
TRBJ2-7 TRBV5-1 many TRBD2 CASSSLAGLDYEQYF TGCGCCAGCAGCAGTCTAGCGGGACTTGACTACGAGCAGTACTTC
TRBJ1-2 TRBV28 many TRBD1 CASSTTGTGGGYTF TGTGCCAGCAGTACCACCGGGACAGGAGGAGGCTACACCTTC
TRBJ2-1 TRBV12-3/TRBV12-4 few TRBD2 CASSTTSGSPHNEQFF TGTGCCAGCAGTACAACTAGCGGGAGCCCTCACAATGAGCAGTTCTTC
TRBJ1-4 TRBV3-1 few . CASSPDGNNEKLFF TGTGCCAGCAGCCCCGACGGGAATAATGAAAAACTGTTTTTT
TRBJ1-1 TRBV14 . TRBD1 CASSPRRGPRTEAFF TGTGCCAGCAGCCCCCGCAGGGGGCCGCGCACTGAAGCTTTCTTT
TRBJ2-3 TRBV5-5 . TRBD2 CASSTGLAAGTDTQYF TGTGCCAGCAGCACCGGACTAGCAGCCGGGACAGATACGCAGTATTTT
TRBJ2-7 TRBV15 few . CATSRGRVYEQYF TGTGCCACCAGCAGAGGGAGGGTCTACGAGCAGTACTTC
TRBJ2-3 TRBV28 . TRBD2 CASSSSGRATDTQYF TGTGCCAGCAGTTCAAGCGGGAGGGCGACAGATACGCAGTATTTT
TRBJ2-7 TRBV28 many TRBD1 CASTPGRGPHEQYF TGTGCCAGCACACCTGGCAGGGGGCCTCACGAGCAGTACTTC
TRBJ2-3 TRBV2 . . CASQDPHATSTDTQYF TGTGCCAGCCAAGACCCACATGCCACTAGCACAGATACGCAGTATTTT
TRBJ1-1 TRBV19 few . CASSNRRNTEAFF TGTGCCAGTAGTAATCGGCGGAACACTGAAGCTTTCTTT
TRBJ1-1 TRBV27 many . CASRNRGAMNTEAFF TGTGCCAGCAGGAATAGGGGGGCTATGAACACTGAAGCTTTCTTT
TRBJ2-4 TRBV7-9 . . CASSSAGTDIQYF TGTGCCAGCAGCTCTGCAGGCACGGACATTCAGTACTTC
TRBJ2-2 TRBV15 . TRBD1 CATSVTGVGGELFF TGTGCCACCAGCGTGACAGGGGTCGGCGGGGAGCTGTTTTTT
TRBJ2-3 TRBV20-1 . . CSARNTDTQYF TGCAGTGCGAGAAACACAGATACGCAGTATTTT
TRBJ2-5 TRBV10-3 . . CAISDLLRGQETQYF TGTGCCATCAGTGATCTCCTGAGGGGCCAAGAGACCCAGTACTTC
TRBJ2-7 TRBV11-2 few . CASSQVPGEQYF TGCGCCAGCAGCCAAGTTCCCGGGGAGCAGTACTTC
TRBJ1-6 TRBV7-9 few TRBD1 CASTFGTGVSPLHF TGTGCCAGCACCTTCGGGACAGGGGTTTCACCCCTCCACTTT
TRBJ2-7 TRBV28 many . CASSRKSSVTATWVYEQYF TGTGCCAGCAGCCGTAAGTCCTCAGTGACGGCGACGTGGGTCTACGAGCAGTACTTC
TRBJ2-5 TRBV27 many . CASSPRWRETQYF TGTGCCAGCAGTCCCCGGTGGCGGGAGACCCAGTACTTC
TRBJ2-7 TRBV6-5 . . CASSYRVGYEQYF TGTGCCAGCAGTTACCGGGTAGGCTACGAGCAGTACTTC
TRBJ1-1 TRBV20-1 . . CSARGRGGAEAFF TGCAGTGCTAGAGGAAGGGGCGGCGCTGAAGCTTTCTTT
TRBJ2-3 TRBV27 few TRBD2 CASSLGLAGALDTQYF TGTGCCAGCAGCCTGGGACTAGCGGGAGCGCTGGATACGCAGTATTTT
TRBJ2-2 TRBV28 many TRBD2 CASSPTGGVRTGELFF TGTGCCAGCAGTCCTACGGGGGGGGTACGCACCGGGGAGCTGTTTTTT
TRBJ2-2 TRBV20-1 few TRBD2 CSARDTVAGDTGELFF TGCAGTGCTAGAGATACAGTAGCGGGAGACACCGGGGAGCTGTTTTTT
TRBJ2-7 TRBV27 many . CASSFPPSEGRSYEQYF TGTGCCAGCAGTTTTCCGCCCAGTGAGGGACGCTCCTACGAGCAGTACTTC
TRBJ1-4 TRBV20-1 many . CSARDLTHGNQKLFF TGCAGTGCTAGAGATTTGACACACGGAAACCAAAAACTGTTTTTT
TRBJ2-5 TRBV5-6 few . CASSPAGGETQYF TGTGCCAGCAGCCCTGCAGGCGGGGAGACCCAGTACTTC